Each of the 23 T cell receptor beta chains below was sequenced from the same sample in a study of TIL therapy for anti-PD-1-resistant metastatic lung cancer. The libraries were made with immunoSEQ v3. The method was immunoSEQ multiplex PCR; TCRdb's version includes in-frame clones alone and lacks a portion of them. The sample has tens of thousands of clones, 74% seen once. Time point denoted: pre-treatment sample, taken before nivolumab and TIL therapy. Sequencing was performed on blood, taken at baseline. All receptors come from a woman between 30 and 80 years old with non-small cell lung cancer.

In its sample, this clone ranks as medium-sized. This chain's CDR3 is CASLDRLGQKLFF. CDR3 sequence (DNA): TGTGCCAGCTTAGACAGACTAGGTCAAAAACTGTTTTTT. V and J are TRBV2 and TRBJ1-4; the D gene is possibly TRBD1 (5 bases). CDR1 is SNHLY and CDR2 is FYNNEI in the germline V gene. V was trimmed by 8 bases and J by 9 bases, leaving 16 bases between them. The CDR3 spans 13 residues.

This clone showed up just once. The genes are TRBV7-8 and TRBJ1-1; D gene ambiguous. Per the germline V gene, CDR1 is SGHVS and CDR2 is FQNEAQ. The CDR3 loop spans 15 amino acids. V was shortened by 1 base and J by 0 bases, with 9 bases between the two germline ends. The CDR3 loop reads CASSLGAFMNTEAFF. The CDR3, as DNA: TGTGCCAGCAGCTTAGGGGCATTCATGAACACTGAAGCTTTCTTT.

This sequence joins TRBV29-1 and TRBJ2-5; D perhaps matches TRBD2 (6 bases). V was pared by 3 bases and J by 2 bases, with 7 bases between. CDR1 is SQVTM, CDR2 ANQGSEA, per germline. The CDR3 covers 12 residues. This chain's CDR3 is CSVDRGQETQYF. In DNA, the CDR3 is TGCAGCGTTGACCGGGGGCAAGAGACCCAGTACTTC.

CDR3 DNA: TGTGCCAGCTCACCGAGGGGGAGAGACTACAATGAGCAGTTCTTC. The encoded protein is CASSPRGRDYNEQFF. The chain couples TRBV18 to TRBJ2-1, with D tentatively TRBD1 (6 bases). Germline V gene lookup returns CDR1 KGHSH and CDR2 LQKENI. The CDR3 covers 15 residues. Trimming took 3 bases from V and 3 from J, leaving 12 bases between them.

The chain combines TRBV4-2 with TRBJ2-2; D unresolved. Germline assignment: CDR1 LGHNA and CDR2 YNFKEQ. CDR3 size: 14 residues. The V gene lost 5 bases and the J gene lost 3 bases, with 10 bases spanning the gap. In nucleotides, the CDR3 is TGTGCCAGCAGCTCGGATATCGACACCGGGGAGCTGTTTTTT. This translates into CASSSDIDTGELFF.

This clone was detected a few times. V is TRBV30 and J is TRBJ2-7; a possible D gene is TRBD2 (5 bases). The V end lost 1 base, the J end lost 9 bases, and 7 bases lay between the germline ends. The V gene's germline CDR1 is GTSNPN and CDR2 SVGIG (reference sequence). This CDR3 is 10 amino acids long. In nucleotides, the CDR3 is TGTGCCTGGAGTGGTGGGAGGCAGTACTTC. The encoded protein is CAWSGGRQYF.

This sequence joins TRBV5-1 and TRBJ1-6; D is unresolved. The CDR3 consists of 13 residues. Germline CDR1 and CDR2: SGHRS and YFSETQ. Trimming removed 4 bases at V and 5 bases at J, with 7 bases between. The CDR3 region is CASSPEDNSPLHF. CDR3 in DNA: TGCGCCAGCAGCCCAGAAGATAATTCACCCCTCCACTTT.

This clone came up a few times. The chain uses TRBV18 and TRBJ2-7; the D is unclear. The CDR3 loop spans 10 amino acids. V gave up 3 bases and J gave up 3 bases, with 0 bases separating them. CDR1 is KGHSH, CDR2 LQKENI, per germline. The CDR3 nucleotides read TGTGCCAGCTCACCCTACGAGCAGTACTTC. It encodes CASSPYEQYF.

This sequence joins TRBV5-6 and TRBJ2-7; 13 positions agree with TRBD2. The CDR3 runs to 18 residues. Germline trimming cut 3 bases from V and 7 bases from J; bases unmatched to any gene: 16. The germline CDR1 and CDR2 sequences are SGHDT and YYEEEE. The CDR3 DNA follows: TGTGCCAGCAGCTCTCCTTTCACTAGCGGGAGGGCCTTAGGAGAGCAGTACTTC. The encoded protein is CASSSPFTSGRALGEQYF.

In this sample, this clone turned up a few times. The rearrangement uses TRBV30 and TRBJ1-1, with D possibly being TRBD1 (5 bases). The CDR3 spans 13 residues. The V and J ends lost 3 bases and 1 base respectively, with 9 bases between them. CDR1 is GTSNPN and CDR2 is SVGIG in the germline V gene (reference sequence). This chain's CDR3 is CAWSIGANTEAFF. The CDR3 DNA is TGTGCCTGGAGCATAGGGGCGAACACTGAAGCTTTCTTT.

V gene TRBV5-1 combines with J gene TRBJ2-3; maybe TRBD1 (6 bases). V was pared by 4 bases and J by 1 base, with 13 bases between. From germline, CDR1 is SGHRS and CDR2 YFSETQ. The CDR3 consists of 15 residues. The CDR3 loop reads CASSLGHHRTDTQYF. In nucleotides, the CDR3 is TGCGCCAGCAGCCTGGGACATCATCGCACAGATACGCAGTATTTT.

This clone came up once. The V call is TRBV19, the J call TRBJ2-3; TRBD2 agrees at 11 bases. The CDR3 loop spans 16 amino acids. The germline V gene has CDR1 LNHDA and CDR2 SQIVND (reference sequence). The junction had 5 bases not matched to a gene; V was cut back by 4 bases and J by 2 bases. This chain's CDR3 is CASSTTSGGFTDTQYF. The CDR3 DNA sequence: TGTGCCAGTAGTACTACTAGCGGGGGATTCACAGATACGCAGTATTTT.

The CDR3 sequence: CATSSRLAEYQETQYF. The CDR3 DNA is TGTGCCACCAGCAGCAGACTAGCGGAATATCAAGAGACCCAGTACTTC. This chain uses TRBV15 with TRBJ2-5; TRBD2 matches 9 bases. In germline, CDR1 is LNHNV, CDR2 YYDKDF (reference sequence). With V trimmed by 3 bases and J by 2 bases, 7 bases remained unmatched. The CDR3 is 16 residues long.

The chain uses TRBV5-6 and TRBJ2-6; D uncertain. The V end lost 2 bases, the J end lost 4 bases, and 7 bases lay between the germline ends. Per germline, CDR1 SGHDT and CDR2 YYEEEE. CDR3 length: 14 residues. CDR3 sequence: CASSFRAGANVLTF. In nucleotides, the CDR3 is TGTGCCAGCAGCTTTCGGGCCGGGGCCAACGTCCTGACTTTC. Full variable domain (missing parts from reference TRBV5-6 and TRBJ2-6): DAGVTQSPTHLIKTRGQQVTLRCSPKSGHDTVSWYQQALGQGPQFIFQYYEEEERQRGNFPDRFSGHQFPNYSSELNVNALLLGDSALYLCASSFRAGANVLTFGAGSRLTVL.

This clone has only a few counts. The chain links TRBV7-8 to TRBJ2-1; 11 bases agree with TRBD2. This CDR3 comprises 18 residues. The germline V gene has CDR1 SGHVS and CDR2 FQNEAQ. Trimming cost V 1 base and J 7 bases; bases outside gene matches: 12. Here the CDR3 DNA reads TGTGCCAGCAGCTTAGAACTAGCGGGAGAGGCGTTAGTAAATGAGCAGTTCTTC. It specifies CASSLELAGEALVNEQFF.

This clone was seen a few times. The same CDR3 arises from other DNA sequences in this sample as well. The chain recombines TRBV6-5 with TRBJ1-2; D unresolved. Germline assignment: CDR1 MNHEY and CDR2 SVGAGI. The CDR3 length is 15 residues. With 0 bases removed from V and 0 bases from J, the gap between germline ends came to 8 bases. The CDR3 region is CASSYSGRANYGYTF. CDR3 nucleotides: TGTGCCAGCAGTTACTCCGGACGGGCTAACTATGGCTACACCTTC.

This chain uses TRBV14 with TRBJ1-1, with D hard to call. The CDR3 is 15 residues long. V lost 0 bases, J lost 1 base, and 9 bases lay in between. In germline, CDR1 is SGHDN, CDR2 FVKESK. CDR3 sequence (DNA): TGTGCCAGCAGCCAAGACGGACGGGCGAACACTGAAGCTTTCTTT. It codes for CASSQDGRANTEAFF.

This clone has more than one count but fewer than ten. The CDR3 coding sequence is TGCGCCAGCAGCTCTAGCGGGAGTCCCTTAGGCGAGCAGTACTTC. It encodes CASSSSGSPLGEQYF. This chain uses TRBV5-1 with TRBJ2-7, with 10 bases matching TRBD2. Germline V CDR1 and CDR2: SGHRS, YFSETQ. The CDR3 has 15 amino acids. V dropped 3 bases and J dropped 6; count of bases not matched to a gene: 9.

The chain recombines TRBV2 with TRBJ2-7; 7 nucleotides align to TRBD2. The CDR3 covers 11 residues. The V and J ends lost 10 bases and 4 bases, in that order; junction bases with no gene match: 4. From germline, CDR1 is SNHLY and CDR2 FYNNEI. The CDR3 loop is CAISREYEQYF. The CDR3 region has the DNA TGTGCCATCTCGCGGGAGTACGAGCAGTACTTC.

The chain uses TRBV15 and TRBJ1-2, with a tentative D call TRBD1 (5 bases). Deletions cut 0 bases from V and 7 bases from J, with 15 bases between. This CDR3 region has 15 residues. Germline V gene lookup returns CDR1 LNHNV and CDR2 YYDKDF (reference sequence). CDR3 in amino acids: CATSRDPSLGAGYTF. The CDR3 region has the DNA TGTGCCACCAGCAGAGATCCGTCCCTTGGGGCTGGCTACACCTTC.

This chain uses TRBV10-3 with TRBJ2-5, with 9 nucleotides matching TRBD1. The last part of the DNA fits TRBJ2-7 better; the J call may be wrong. CDR1 and CDR2 (germline): ENHRY, SYGVKD. The CDR3 runs 15 residues. CDR3 region: CAISESATGGYEQYF. The DNA for the CDR3 is TGTGCCATCAGTGAGTCTGCGACAGGGGGCTACGAGCAGTACTTC.

V gene TRBV6-1 combines with J gene TRBJ2-2; D is unclear. This CDR3 has 12 residues. V was clipped by 5 bases and J by 6 bases, with 7 bases between them. Per germline, CDR1 MNHNS and CDR2 SASEGT. The CDR3 DNA sequence: TGTGCCAGCAGTAGTAGGGCCGGGGAGCTGTTTTTT. Translated: CASSSRAGELFF.

A single count supports this clone. This rearrangement joins TRBV2 to TRBJ2-3; 9 bases agree with TRBD2. The CDR3 runs to 16 residues. The junction had 10 bases not matched to a gene; V was cut back by 7 bases and J by 2 bases. Germline lookup yields CDR1 SNHLY and CDR2 FYNNEI. CDR3: CASTLGLAGNTDTQYF. DNA for the CDR3: TGTGCCAGCACCTTGGGGCTAGCGGGAAACACAGATACGCAGTATTTT.